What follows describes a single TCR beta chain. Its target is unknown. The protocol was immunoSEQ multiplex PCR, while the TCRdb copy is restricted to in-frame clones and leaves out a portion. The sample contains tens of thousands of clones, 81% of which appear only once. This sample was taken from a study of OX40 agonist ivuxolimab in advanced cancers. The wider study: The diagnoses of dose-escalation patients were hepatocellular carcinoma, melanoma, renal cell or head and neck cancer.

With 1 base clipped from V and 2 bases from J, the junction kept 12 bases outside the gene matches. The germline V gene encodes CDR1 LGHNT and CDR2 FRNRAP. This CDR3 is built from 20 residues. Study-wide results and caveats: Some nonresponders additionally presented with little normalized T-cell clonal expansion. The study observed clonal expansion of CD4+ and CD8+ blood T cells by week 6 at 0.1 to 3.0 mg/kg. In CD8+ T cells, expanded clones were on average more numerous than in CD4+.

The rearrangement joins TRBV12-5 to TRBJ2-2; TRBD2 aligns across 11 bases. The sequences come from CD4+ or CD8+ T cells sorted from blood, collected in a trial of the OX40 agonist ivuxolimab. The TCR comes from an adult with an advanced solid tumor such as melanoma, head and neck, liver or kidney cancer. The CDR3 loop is CASGLDLGLAGGLNTGELFF. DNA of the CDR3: TGTGCTAGTGGTTTGGACCTTGGGCTAGCGGGAGGCCTTAACACCGGGGAGCTGTTTTTT.